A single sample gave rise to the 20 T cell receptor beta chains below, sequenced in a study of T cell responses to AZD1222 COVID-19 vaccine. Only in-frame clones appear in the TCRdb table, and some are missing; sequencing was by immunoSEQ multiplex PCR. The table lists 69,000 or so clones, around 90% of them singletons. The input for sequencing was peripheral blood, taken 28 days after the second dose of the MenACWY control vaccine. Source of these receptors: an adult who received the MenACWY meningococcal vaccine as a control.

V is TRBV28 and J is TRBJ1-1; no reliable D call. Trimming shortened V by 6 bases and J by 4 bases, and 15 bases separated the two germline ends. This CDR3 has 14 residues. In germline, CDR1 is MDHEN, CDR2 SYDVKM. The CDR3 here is CASSPLARSTEAFF. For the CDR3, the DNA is TGTGCCAGCAGCCCCCTCGCGAGGAGCACTGAAGCTTTCTTT.

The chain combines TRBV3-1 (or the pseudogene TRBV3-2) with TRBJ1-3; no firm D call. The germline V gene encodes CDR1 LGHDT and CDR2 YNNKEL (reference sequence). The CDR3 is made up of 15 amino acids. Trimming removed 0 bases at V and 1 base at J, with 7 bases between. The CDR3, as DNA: TGTGCCAGCAGCCAAGATGTTACGTCTGGAAACACCATATATTTT. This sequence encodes CASSQDVTSGNTIYF.

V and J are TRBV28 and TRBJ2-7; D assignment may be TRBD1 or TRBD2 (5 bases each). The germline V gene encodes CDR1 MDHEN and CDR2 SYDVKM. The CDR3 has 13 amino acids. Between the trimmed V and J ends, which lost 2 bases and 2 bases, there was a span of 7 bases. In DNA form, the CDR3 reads TGTGCCAGCAGTTTAAGGGGACCCTACGAGCAGTACTTC. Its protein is CASSLRGPYEQYF.

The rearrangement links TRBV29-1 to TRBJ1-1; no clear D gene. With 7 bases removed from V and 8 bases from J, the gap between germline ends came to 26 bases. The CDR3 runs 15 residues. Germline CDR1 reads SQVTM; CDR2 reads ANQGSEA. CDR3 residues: CSGSQGTAGWSEAFF. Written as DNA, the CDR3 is TGCAGCGGGTCCCAAGGAACAGCCGGCTGGTCGGAAGCTTTCTTT.

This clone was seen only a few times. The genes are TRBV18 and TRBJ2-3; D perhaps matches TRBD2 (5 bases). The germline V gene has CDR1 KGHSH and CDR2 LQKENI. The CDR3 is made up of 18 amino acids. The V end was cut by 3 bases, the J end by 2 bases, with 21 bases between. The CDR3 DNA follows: TGTGCCAGCTCACCGAGGACTGTCGACTCGCGAACCACAGATACGCAGTATTTT. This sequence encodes CASSPRTVDSRTTDTQYF. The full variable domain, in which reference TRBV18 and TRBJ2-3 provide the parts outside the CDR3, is NAGVMQNPRHLVRRRGQEARLRCSPMKGHSHVYWYRQLPEEGLKFMVYLQKENIIDESGMPKERFSAEFPKEGPSILRIQQVVRGDSAAYFCASSPRTVDSRTTDTQYFGPGTRLTVL.

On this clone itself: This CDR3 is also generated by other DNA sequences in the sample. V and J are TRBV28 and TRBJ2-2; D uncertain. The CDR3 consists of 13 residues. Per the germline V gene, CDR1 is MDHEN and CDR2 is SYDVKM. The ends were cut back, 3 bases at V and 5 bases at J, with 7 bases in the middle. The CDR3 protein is CASSFGATGELFF. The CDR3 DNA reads TGTGCCAGCAGTTTTGGTGCAACCGGGGAGCTGTTTTTT.

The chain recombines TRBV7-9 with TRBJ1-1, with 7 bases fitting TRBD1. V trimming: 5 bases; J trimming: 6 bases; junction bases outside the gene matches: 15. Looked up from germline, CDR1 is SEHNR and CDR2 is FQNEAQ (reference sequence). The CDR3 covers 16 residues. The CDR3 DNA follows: TGTGCCAGCAGCGACACTCAGACAGGGTGGGACGCTGAAGCTTTCTTT. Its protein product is CASSDTQTGWDAEAFF.

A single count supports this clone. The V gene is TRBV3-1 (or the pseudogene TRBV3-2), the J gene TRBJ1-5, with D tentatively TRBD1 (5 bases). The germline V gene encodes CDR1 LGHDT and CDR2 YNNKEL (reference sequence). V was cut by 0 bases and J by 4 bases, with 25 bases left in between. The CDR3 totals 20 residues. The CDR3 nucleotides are TGTGCCAGCAGCCAAGACAGGGAAGTAGAGCTGACAGCCCGAAATCAGCCCCAGCATTTT. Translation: CASSQDREVELTARNQPQHF.

The CDR3 reads CASSFQGDTQYF. The CDR3 coding sequence is TGCGCCAGCAGCTTCCAAGGGGATACGCAGTATTTT. This rearrangement joins TRBV5-1 to TRBJ2-3; no clear D. Per germline, CDR1 SGHRS and CDR2 YFSETQ. V lost 2 bases to trimming and J lost 6 bases, with 7 bases between them. This CDR3 has 12 amino acids.

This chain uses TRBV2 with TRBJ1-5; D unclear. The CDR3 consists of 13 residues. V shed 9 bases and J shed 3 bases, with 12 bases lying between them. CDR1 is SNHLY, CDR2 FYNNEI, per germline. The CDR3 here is CARSGGTNQPQHF. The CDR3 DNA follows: TGTGCCAGGTCAGGAGGAACCAATCAGCCCCAGCATTTT.

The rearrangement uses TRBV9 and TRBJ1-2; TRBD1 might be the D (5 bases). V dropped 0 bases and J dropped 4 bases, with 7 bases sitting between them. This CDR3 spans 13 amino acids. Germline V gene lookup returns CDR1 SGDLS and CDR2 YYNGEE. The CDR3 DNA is TGTGCCAGCAGCGTAGGGACAAGCTATGGCTACACCTTC. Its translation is CASSVGTSYGYTF.

CDR3: CASSRNSSPNYGYTF. In DNA form, the CDR3 reads TGTGCCAGCTCACGAAACAGCTCCCCTAACTATGGCTACACCTTC. The chain couples TRBV18 to TRBJ1-2; D gene uncertain. The ends were cut back, 4 bases at V and 0 bases at J, with 12 bases in the middle. This CDR3 comprises 15 residues. Germline lookup yields CDR1 KGHSH and CDR2 LQKENI.

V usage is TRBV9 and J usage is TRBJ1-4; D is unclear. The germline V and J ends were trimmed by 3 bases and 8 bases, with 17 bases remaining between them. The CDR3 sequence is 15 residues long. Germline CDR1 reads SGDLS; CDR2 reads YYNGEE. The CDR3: CASSAIRTYGEKLFF. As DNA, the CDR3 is TGTGCCAGCAGCGCCATCCGGACGTATGGCGAAAAACTGTTTTTT.

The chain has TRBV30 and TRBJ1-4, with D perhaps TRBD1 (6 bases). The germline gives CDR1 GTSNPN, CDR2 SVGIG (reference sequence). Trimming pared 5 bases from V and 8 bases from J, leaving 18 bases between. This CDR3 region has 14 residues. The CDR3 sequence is CAWGKGGGNEKLFF. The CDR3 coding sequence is TGTGCCTGGGGCAAAGGGGGTGGAAACGAAAAACTGTTTTTT.

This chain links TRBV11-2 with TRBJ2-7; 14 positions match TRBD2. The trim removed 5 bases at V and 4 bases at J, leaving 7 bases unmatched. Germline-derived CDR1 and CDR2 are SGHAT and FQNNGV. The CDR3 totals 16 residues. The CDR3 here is CASSPPGLAGVYEQYF. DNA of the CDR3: TGTGCCAGCAGCCCACCGGGACTAGCGGGGGTTTACGAGCAGTACTTC. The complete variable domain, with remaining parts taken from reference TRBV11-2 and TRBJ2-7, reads EAGVAQSPRYKIIEKRQSVAFWCNPISGHATLYWYQQILGQGPKLLIQFQNNGVVDDSQLPKDRFSAERLKGVDSTLKIQPAKLEDSAVYLCASSPPGLAGVYEQYFGPGTRLTVT.

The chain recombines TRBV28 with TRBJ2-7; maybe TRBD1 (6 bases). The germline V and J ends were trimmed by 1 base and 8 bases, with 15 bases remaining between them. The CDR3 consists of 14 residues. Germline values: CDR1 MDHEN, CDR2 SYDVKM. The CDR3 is CASSLLYPRGKQYF. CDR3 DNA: TGTGCCAGCAGTTTATTGTATCCGAGGGGGAAGCAGTACTTC.

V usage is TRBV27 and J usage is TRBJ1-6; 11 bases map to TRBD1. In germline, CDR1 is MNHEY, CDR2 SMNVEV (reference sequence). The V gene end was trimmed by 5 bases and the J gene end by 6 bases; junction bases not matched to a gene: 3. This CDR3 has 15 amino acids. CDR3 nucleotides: TGTGCCAGCAGTGCCGGGACAGGGGGTAATTCACCCCTCCACTTT. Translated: CASSAGTGGNSPLHF.

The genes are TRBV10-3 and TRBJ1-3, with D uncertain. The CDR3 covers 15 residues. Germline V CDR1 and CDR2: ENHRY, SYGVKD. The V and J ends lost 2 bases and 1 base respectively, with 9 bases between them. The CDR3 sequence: CAISEGRRSGNTIYF. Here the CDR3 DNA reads TGTGCCATCAGTGAGGGCAGGCGATCTGGAAACACCATATATTTT.

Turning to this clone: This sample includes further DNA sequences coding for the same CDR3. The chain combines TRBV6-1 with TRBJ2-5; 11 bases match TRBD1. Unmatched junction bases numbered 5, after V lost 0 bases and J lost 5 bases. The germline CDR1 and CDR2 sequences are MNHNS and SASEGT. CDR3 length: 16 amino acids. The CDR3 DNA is TGTGCCAGCAGTGAAGCTAAGGGGACAGGGGGGGAGACCCAGTACTTC. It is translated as CASSEAKGTGGETQYF.

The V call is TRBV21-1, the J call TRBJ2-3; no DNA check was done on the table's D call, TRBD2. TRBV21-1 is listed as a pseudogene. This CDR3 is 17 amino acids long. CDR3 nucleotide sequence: TGTGCCAGCAGCACCCTTCCCCGGGCGCGGGACCGTGGGACGCAGTATTTT. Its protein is CASSTLPRARDRGTQYF.